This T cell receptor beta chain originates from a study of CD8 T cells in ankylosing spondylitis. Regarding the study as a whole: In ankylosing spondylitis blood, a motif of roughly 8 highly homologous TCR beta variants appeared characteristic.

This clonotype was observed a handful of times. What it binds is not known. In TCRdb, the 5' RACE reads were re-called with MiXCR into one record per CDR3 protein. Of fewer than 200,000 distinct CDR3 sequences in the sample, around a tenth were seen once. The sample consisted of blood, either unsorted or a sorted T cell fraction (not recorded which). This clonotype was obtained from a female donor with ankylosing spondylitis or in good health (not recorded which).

The CDR3 loop reads CASSIGANEQFF. For the CDR3, the DNA is TGTGCCAGTAGTATCGGCGCAAATGAGCAGTTCTTC. V gene TRBV19 combines with J gene TRBJ2-1, with D unclear. V dropped 3 bases and J dropped 7 bases, with 7 bases sitting between them. Germline values: CDR1 LNHDA, CDR2 SQIVND (reference sequence). This CDR3 has 12 residues.